Listed here are 7 T cell receptor beta chains from one sample, sequenced in a study of blood T cell repertoires in COVID-19. Repertoires were generated with immunoSEQ multiplex PCR, while TCRdb's copy carries only in-frame clones and drops some. Altogether 150,000 to 200,000 clones are present, nearly 85% being singletons, with the ten largest covering 5.2%. Material: peripheral blood. These receptor sequences come from a woman aged 30 to 39 with acute or convalescent COVID-19.

The chain links TRBV28 to TRBJ1-1; 8 bases match TRBD1. This CDR3 is built from 16 residues. Germline V gene sequence: CDR1 MDHEN, CDR2 SYDVKM. V lost 0 bases to trimming and J lost 7 bases; unmatched junction nucleotides: 10. The CDR3 sequence: CASSLWGGTGRHEAFF. DNA of the CDR3: TGTGCCAGCAGTTTATGGGGGGGGACAGGTAGGCATGAAGCTTTCTTT. Full variable domain (missing parts from reference TRBV28 and TRBJ1-1): DVKVTQSSRYLVKRTGEKVFLECVQDMDHENMFWYRQDPGLGLRLIYFSYDVKMKEKGDIPEGYSVSREKKERFSLILESASTNQTSMYLCASSLWGGTGRHEAFFGQGTRLTVV.

This chain connects TRBV28 to TRBJ2-1; TRBD2 might be the D (6 bases). The CDR3 is made up of 16 amino acids. V was trimmed by 3 bases and J by 6 bases, leaving 18 bases between them. Germline CDR1 and CDR2: MDHEN and SYDVKM. CDR3 sequence reads: CASSFTLAGWVNEQFF. The CDR3 DNA reads TGTGCCAGCAGTTTTACCCTGGCGGGATGGGTCAATGAGCAGTTCTTC.

The rearrangement joins TRBV2 to TRBJ1-6, with 9 nucleotides matching TRBD1. The junction had 13 bases not matched to a gene; V was cut back by 7 bases and J by 6 bases. The CDR3 sequence is 17 residues long. Germline V gene sequence: CDR1 SNHLY, CDR2 FYNNEI. The CDR3 region is CASIYEGQGLSNSPLHF. The CDR3 coding sequence is TGTGCCAGCATTTATGAAGGACAGGGGCTGAGTAATTCACCCCTCCACTTT.

V gene TRBV19 combines with J gene TRBJ1-1; D unresolved. The V end was cut by 0 bases, the J end by 12 bases, with 17 bases between. In germline, CDR1 is LNHDA, CDR2 SQIVND (reference sequence). The CDR3 has 14 residues. The CDR3 region has the DNA TGTGCCAGTAGTATAGATCGGGATTCGGGGAGCCCTTTCTTT. Amino acids: CASSIDRDSGSPFF.

The J gene is TRBJ1-5, the V gene TRBV6-5; possible D gene TRBD1, 6 bases. The ends were cut back, 10 bases at V and 6 bases at J, with 16 bases in the middle. The V gene's germline CDR1 is MNHEY and CDR2 SVGAGI. The CDR3 length is 13 residues. CDR3 in DNA: TGTGCCACCTCAGCAGGGGAAAGTCAGCCCCAGCATTTT. Protein sequence: CATSAGESQPQHF.

The gene calls are TRBV6-5 and TRBJ1-1; 7 positions match TRBD1. Germline V CDR1 and CDR2: MNHEY, SVGAGI. The CDR3 is made up of 14 amino acids. With 5 bases clipped from V and 5 bases from J, the junction kept 8 bases outside the gene matches. CDR3 in amino acids: CASSPDRARTEAFF. Written as DNA, the CDR3 is TGTGCCAGCAGTCCAGACAGGGCTAGAACTGAAGCTTTCTTT.

The rearrangement joins TRBV28 to TRBJ2-7, with 7 nucleotides matching TRBD1. Germline CDR1 reads MDHEN; CDR2 reads SYDVKM. The CDR3 is 13 residues long. The V segment lost 2 bases and the J segment 2 bases; nucleotides outside the gene matches: 0. The CDR3, as DNA: TGTGCCAGCAGTTTAGGGACAGCCTACGAGCAGTACTTC. Translated: CASSLGTAYEQYF.